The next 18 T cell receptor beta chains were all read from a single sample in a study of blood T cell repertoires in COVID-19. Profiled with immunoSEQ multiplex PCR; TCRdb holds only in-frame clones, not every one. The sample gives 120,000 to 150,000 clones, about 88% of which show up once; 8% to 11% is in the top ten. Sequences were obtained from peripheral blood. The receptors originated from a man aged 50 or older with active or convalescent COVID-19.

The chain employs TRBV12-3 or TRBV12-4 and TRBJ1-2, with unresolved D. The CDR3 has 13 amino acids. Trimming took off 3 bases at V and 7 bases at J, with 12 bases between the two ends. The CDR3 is CASSFIRSSGYTF. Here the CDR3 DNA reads TGTGCCAGCAGTTTCATTAGAAGTTCTGGCTACACCTTC.

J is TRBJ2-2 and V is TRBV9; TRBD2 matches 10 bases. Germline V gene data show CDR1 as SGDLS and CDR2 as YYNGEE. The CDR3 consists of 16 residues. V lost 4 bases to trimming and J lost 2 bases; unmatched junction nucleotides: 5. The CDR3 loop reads CASSSSGRGNTGELFF. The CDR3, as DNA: TGTGCCAGCAGCTCTAGCGGGAGAGGAAACACCGGGGAGCTGTTTTTT.

CDR3 sequence reads: CASSSGAGNTIYF. CDR3 sequence (DNA): TGTGCCAGCAGTTCAGGCGCTGGAAACACCATATATTTT. V usage is TRBV5-6 and J usage is TRBJ1-3; no clear D gene. The CDR3 is 13 amino acids. The germline V gene has CDR1 SGHDT and CDR2 YYEEEE. Trimming took off 5 bases at V and 2 bases at J, with 8 bases between the two ends.

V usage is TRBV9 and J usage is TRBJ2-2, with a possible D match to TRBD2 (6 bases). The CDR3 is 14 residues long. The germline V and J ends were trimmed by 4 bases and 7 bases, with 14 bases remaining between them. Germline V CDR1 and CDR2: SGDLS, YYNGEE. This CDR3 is CASSPSGVGGELFF. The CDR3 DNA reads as TGTGCCAGCAGCCCCTCGGGGGTTGGCGGGGAGCTGTTTTTT.

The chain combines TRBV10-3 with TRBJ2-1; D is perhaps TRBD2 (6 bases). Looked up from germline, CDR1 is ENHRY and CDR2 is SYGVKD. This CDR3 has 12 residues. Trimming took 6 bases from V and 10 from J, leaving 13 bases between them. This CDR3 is CAIRSPSAEQFF. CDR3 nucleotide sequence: TGTGCCATCAGGTCTCCTAGCGCCGAGCAGTTCTTC.

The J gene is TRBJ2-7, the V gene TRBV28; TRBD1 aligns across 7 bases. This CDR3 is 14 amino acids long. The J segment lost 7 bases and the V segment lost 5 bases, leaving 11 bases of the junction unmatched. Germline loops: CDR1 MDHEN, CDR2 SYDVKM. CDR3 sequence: CASSGREGAGEQYF. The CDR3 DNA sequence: TGTGCCAGCAGTGGACGCGAGGGGGCAGGTGAGCAGTACTTC.

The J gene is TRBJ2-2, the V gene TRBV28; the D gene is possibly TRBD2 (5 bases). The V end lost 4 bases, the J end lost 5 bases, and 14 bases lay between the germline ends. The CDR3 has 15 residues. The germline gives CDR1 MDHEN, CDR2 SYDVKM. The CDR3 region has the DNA TGTGCCAGCAGTTATATAGCCCGAGGGACCGGGGAGCTGTTTTTT. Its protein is CASSYIARGTGELFF.

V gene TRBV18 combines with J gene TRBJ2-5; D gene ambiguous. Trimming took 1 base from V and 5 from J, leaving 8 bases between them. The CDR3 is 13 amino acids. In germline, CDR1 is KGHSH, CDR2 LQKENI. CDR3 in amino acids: CASSPRRSETQYF. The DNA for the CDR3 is TGTGCCAGCTCACCACGGCGGTCGGAGACCCAGTACTTC.

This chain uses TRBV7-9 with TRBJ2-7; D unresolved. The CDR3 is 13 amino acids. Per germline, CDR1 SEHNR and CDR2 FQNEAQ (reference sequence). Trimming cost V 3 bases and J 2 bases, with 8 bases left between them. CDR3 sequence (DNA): TGTGCCAGCAGCTTGACAAACCCCTACGAGCAGTACTTC. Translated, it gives CASSLTNPYEQYF.

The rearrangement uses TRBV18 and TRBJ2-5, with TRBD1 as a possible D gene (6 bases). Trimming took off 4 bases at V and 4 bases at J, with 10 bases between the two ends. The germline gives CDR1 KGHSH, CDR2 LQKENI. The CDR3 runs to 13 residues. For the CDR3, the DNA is TGTGCCAGCTCACTTGGCAGGGGAGAGACCCAGTACTTC. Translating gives CASSLGRGETQYF.

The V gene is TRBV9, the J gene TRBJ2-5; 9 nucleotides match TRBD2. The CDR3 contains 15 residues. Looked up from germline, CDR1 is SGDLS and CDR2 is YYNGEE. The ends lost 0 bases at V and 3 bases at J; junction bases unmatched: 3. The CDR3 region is CASSVGGGAKETQYF. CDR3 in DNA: TGTGCCAGCAGCGTAGGCGGGGGGGCAAAAGAGACCCAGTACTTC.

CDR3 loop: CASSGGGLAGPTGELFF. CDR3 coding DNA: TGTGCCAGCAGCGGGGGGGGCCTAGCGGGGCCCACCGGGGAGCTGTTTTTT. The chain links TRBV9 to TRBJ2-2, with TRBD2 matching 9 bases. The CDR3 has 17 residues. With V trimmed by 3 bases and J by 4 bases, 10 bases remained unmatched. CDR1 SGDLS and CDR2 YYNGEE come from the germline V gene.

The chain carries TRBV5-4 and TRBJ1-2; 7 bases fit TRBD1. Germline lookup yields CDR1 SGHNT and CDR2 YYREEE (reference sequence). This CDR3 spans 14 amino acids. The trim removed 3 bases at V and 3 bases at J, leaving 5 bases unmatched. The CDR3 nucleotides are TGTGCCAGCAGCTCTAACAGGGGAGACTATGGCTACACCTTC. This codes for CASSSNRGDYGYTF.

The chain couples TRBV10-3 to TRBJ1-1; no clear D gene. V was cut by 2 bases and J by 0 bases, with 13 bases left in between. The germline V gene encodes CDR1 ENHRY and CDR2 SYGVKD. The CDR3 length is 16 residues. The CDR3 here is CAISEATGSMNTEAFF. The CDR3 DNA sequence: TGTGCCATCAGTGAGGCCACGGGATCCATGAACACTGAAGCTTTCTTT.

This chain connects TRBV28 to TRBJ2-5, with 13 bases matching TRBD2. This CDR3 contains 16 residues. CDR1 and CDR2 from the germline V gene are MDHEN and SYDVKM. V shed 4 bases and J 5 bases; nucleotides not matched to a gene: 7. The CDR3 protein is CASSYPGLAGAETQYF. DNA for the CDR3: TGTGCCAGCAGTTACCCTGGACTAGCGGGAGCCGAGACCCAGTACTTC.

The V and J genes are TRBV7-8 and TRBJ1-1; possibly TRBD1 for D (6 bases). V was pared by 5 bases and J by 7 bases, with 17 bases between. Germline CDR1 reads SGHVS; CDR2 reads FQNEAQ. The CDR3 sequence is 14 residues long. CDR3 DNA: TGTGCCAGCAGCATCGGGGGGGGGCTGAGTGAAGCTTTCTTT. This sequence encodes CASSIGGGLSEAFF.

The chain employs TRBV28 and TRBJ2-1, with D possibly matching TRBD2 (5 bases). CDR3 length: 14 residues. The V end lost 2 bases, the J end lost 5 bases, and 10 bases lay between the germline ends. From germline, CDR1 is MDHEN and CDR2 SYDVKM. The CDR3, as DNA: TGTGCCAGCAGTTTAATGGGAGTCAACAATGAGCAGTTCTTC. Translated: CASSLMGVNNEQFF. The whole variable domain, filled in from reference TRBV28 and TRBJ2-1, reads DVKVTQSSRYLVKRTGEKVFLECVQDMDHENMFWYRQDPGLGLRLIYFSYDVKMKEKGDIPEGYSVSREKKERFSLILESASTNQTSMYLCASSLMGVNNEQFFGPGTRLTVL.

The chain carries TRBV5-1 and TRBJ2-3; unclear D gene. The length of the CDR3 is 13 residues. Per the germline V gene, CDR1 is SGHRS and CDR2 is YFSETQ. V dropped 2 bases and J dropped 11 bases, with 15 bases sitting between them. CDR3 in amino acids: CASSFHSRERQYF. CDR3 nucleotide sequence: TGCGCCAGCAGCTTCCACTCCCGAGAGAGGCAGTATTTT.